Described below is a single TCR beta chain sequence and its context. The data were obtained in a study of blood T cell repertoires in COVID-19. Study-wide context: COVID-19 samples, acute and convalescent, were from the United States, Italy and Spain. T cells, B-cell-depleted T cells, or PBMCs provided the cDNA or gDNA that served as material.

How the authors handled the data: Reference gene primer amplification gave nucleated cell count estimates. TCRdb's table, derived via immunoSEQ multiplex PCR, lists solely in-frame clones and lacks some. V, J and clone size reflect that table, while D and trimming were determined from the DNA. This table has about 220,000 clones, almost 85% appearing once. The ends were cut back, 8 bases at V and 4 bases at J, with 12 bases in the middle. The CDR3 sequence is 13 residues long. Per germline, CDR1 MNHEY and CDR2 SVGAGI. This sequence was found in a woman aged 65 to 85 with COVID-19, enrolled during active disease. The chain joins TRBV6-5 to TRBJ1-5; no reliable D call. The material sequenced was peripheral blood. The CDR3 coding sequence is TGTGCCAGCTTAATCGGAGGTAATCAGCCCCAGCATTTT. Amino acids: CASLIGGNQPQHF.